The clone carrying this TCR beta chain was counted at least ten times. Its specificity is not known. These data come from a study of breast tumors, draining lymph nodes, adjacent tissues. Overall study findings and caveats: Data only fit, rather than demonstrated, lymph node origin of most tumor T cells.

TCRdb re-derived calls from the multiplex PCR reads in MiXCR, one entry per CDR3 protein. The sample yields tens of thousands of distinct CDR3 sequences, roughly 63% seen once. Looked up from germline, CDR1 is MNHEY and CDR2 is SMNVEV (reference sequence). Trimming left V 4 bases short and J 0 bases short, with 11 bases between. The CDR3 runs to 15 residues. The receptor was isolated from a female donor with breast cancer. Some clones in this sample may be carry-over from other donors' samples. The sequencing input was breast tumor tissue. The chain couples TRBV27 to TRBJ2-3; D is unclear. CDR3 DNA: TGTGCCAGCAGTTCGATCCACACTAGCACAGATACGCAGTATTTT. Translating gives CASSSIHTSTDTQYF.